The 26 T cell receptor beta chains below were found in one sample sequenced in a study of blood T cell repertoires in COVID-19. Sequencing was performed with immunoSEQ multiplex PCR; in TCRdb, only in-frame clones are kept and a portion is missing. The profile shows 100,000 to 120,000 clones, around 68% of them singletons. The material sequenced was peripheral blood. Receptors were obtained from a woman aged 55-75 years with acute or convalescent COVID-19.

The chain carries TRBV7-7 and TRBJ2-1, with D possibly being TRBD2 (6 bases). Germline V CDR1 and CDR2: SSHAT, FNYEAQ (reference sequence). Trimming shortened V by 5 bases and J by 8 bases, and 16 bases separated the two germline ends. The CDR3 is made up of 14 amino acids. The CDR3 DNA follows: TGTGCCAGCAGCCTACGGGACGGGGGTCATGAGCAGTTCTTC. This encodes CASSLRDGGHEQFF.

This clone has a handful of counts. This rearrangement joins TRBV19 to TRBJ1-2; 7 nucleotides agree with TRBD1. The CDR3 contains 15 residues. The germline V gene encodes CDR1 LNHDA and CDR2 SQIVND (reference sequence). After removal of 5 bases from V and 4 bases from J, the junction contained 10 bases not matched to a gene. The CDR3 reads CASSEHRGSGYGYTF. CDR3 nucleotide sequence: TGTGCCAGTAGTGAACACAGGGGAAGCGGCTATGGCTACACCTTC.

The rearrangement joins TRBV18 to TRBJ1-1, with 11 bases lining up with TRBD1. The germline gives CDR1 KGHSH, CDR2 LQKENI. The V gene end was trimmed by 2 bases and the J gene end by 0 bases; junction bases not matched to a gene: 2. This CDR3 has 16 residues. CDR3 loop: CASSPGTGGLNTEAFF. The CDR3 nucleotides read TGTGCCAGCTCACCAGGGACAGGGGGTTTGAACACTGAAGCTTTCTTT.

The V and J genes are TRBV10-1 and TRBJ1-3; D ambiguous. Per the germline V gene, CDR1 is WNHNN and CDR2 is SYGVQD (reference sequence). This CDR3 is 14 amino acids long. V was shortened by 6 bases and J by 0 bases, with 9 bases between the two germline ends. The CDR3 nucleotides read TGCGCCAGCAGCGTAGCAGCCTCTGGAAACACCATATATTTT. Its translation is CASSVAASGNTIYF.

The V call is TRBV15, the J call TRBJ1-1, with a tentative D call TRBD1 (6 bases). The V and J ends lost 3 bases and 2 bases respectively, with 16 bases between them. CDR1 is LNHNV, CDR2 YYDKDF, per germline (reference sequence). The length of the CDR3 is 16 residues. The CDR3 sequence: CATSRWGGQVNTEAFF. The CDR3 DNA follows: TGTGCCACCAGCAGGTGGGGGGGCCAGGTAAACACTGAAGCTTTCTTT.

The chain employs TRBV7-2 and TRBJ2-3; the D gene is possibly TRBD2 (7 bases). The germline CDR1 and CDR2 sequences are SGHTA and FQGNSA. Trimming removed 5 bases at V and 2 bases at J, with 20 bases between. This CDR3 comprises 17 residues. The CDR3 spells CASSVGGAGGNTDTQYF. The CDR3 nucleotides are TGTGCCAGCAGCGTAGGGGGGGCCGGGGGGAACACAGATACGCAGTATTTT.

The J gene is TRBJ2-1, the V gene TRBV28; D is uncertain. This CDR3 has 13 residues. The germline CDR1 and CDR2 sequences are MDHEN and SYDVKM. V shed 1 base and J shed 4 bases, with 5 bases lying between them. The CDR3 coding sequence is TGTGCCAGCAGTTTATCCAGGTACAATGAGCAGTTCTTC. This encodes CASSLSRYNEQFF.

CDR3: CASSQTGEKLFF. The CDR3 DNA reads TGTGCCAGCAGCCAAACGGGGGAAAAACTGTTTTTT. The J gene is TRBJ1-4, the V gene TRBV3-1 (or the pseudogene TRBV3-2), with unresolved D. CDR1 and CDR2 from the germline V gene are LGHDT and YNNKEL (reference sequence). The V end was cut by 2 bases, the J end by 8 bases, with 6 bases between. The CDR3 has 12 amino acids.

This rearrangement joins TRBV6-2 or TRBV6-3 to TRBJ1-3; D possibly corresponds to TRBD1 (6 bases). CDR1 and CDR2 from the germline V gene are MNHEY and SVGEGT. V was shortened by 4 bases and J by 4 bases, with 20 bases between the two germline ends. The CDR3 sequence is 17 residues long. Here the CDR3 reads CASSSPTPGQSGNTIYF. CDR3 nucleotide sequence: TGTGCCAGCAGTTCTCCGACACCGGGACAATCAGGAAACACCATATATTTT.

This CDR3 reads CATNRGGSYNEQFF. The DNA for the CDR3 is TGTGCCACAAACCGGGGAGGGTCCTACAATGAGCAGTTCTTC. The chain couples TRBV10-3 to TRBJ2-1; 7 bases line up with TRBD2. CDR3 length: 14 residues. Trimming at V came to 10 bases and at J to 1 base, leaving 7 bases not matched to a gene. Per germline, CDR1 ENHRY and CDR2 SYGVKD.

The rearrangement joins TRBV6-5 to TRBJ2-1; 11 bases line up with TRBD2. With V trimmed by 1 base and J by 8 bases, 4 bases remained unmatched. CDR1 is MNHEY, CDR2 SVGAGI, per germline. CDR3 length: 15 residues. The CDR3 sequence is CASSYLAGGAHEQFF. As DNA, the CDR3 is TGTGCCAGCAGTTACTTAGCGGGGGGGGCTCATGAGCAGTTCTTC.

The chain employs TRBV30 and TRBJ1-2; D is perhaps TRBD1 (5 bases). Germline V gene data show CDR1 as GTSNPN and CDR2 as SVGIG (reference sequence). This CDR3 is built from 17 residues. Trimming took 3 bases from V and 6 from J, leaving 26 bases between them. CDR3 sequence (DNA): TGTGCCTGGAGCCGTTCTCCGCCAGGGCTTATGGGAAATGGCTACACCTTC. It codes for CAWSRSPPGLMGNGYTF.

This clone appeared a single time. The chain recombines TRBV11-2 with TRBJ2-5, with a weak D call TRBD1 (6 bases). In germline, CDR1 is SGHAT, CDR2 FQNNGV. This CDR3 is 14 amino acids long. Between the trimmed V and J ends, which lost 1 base and 9 bases, there was a span of 15 bases. Here the CDR3 reads CASSLGGPTAAQYF. The CDR3 nucleotides read TGTGCCAGCAGCTTAGGGGGGCCGACAGCGGCCCAGTACTTC.

Here the CDR3 DNA reads TGCAGCGCTGCACACAGGGTACGGCAAGAGACCCAGTACTTC. Its translation is CSAAHRVRQETQYF. The chain is built from TRBV29-1 and TRBJ2-5, with D perhaps matching TRBD1 (6 bases). This CDR3 is 14 amino acids long. V lost 7 bases, J lost 2 bases, and 17 bases lay in between. The germline V gene has CDR1 SQVTM and CDR2 ANQGSEA.

This clone was observed many times. This chain links TRBV7-7 with TRBJ2-2, with D maybe TRBD2 (5 bases). Trimming cost V 5 bases and J 6 bases, with 16 bases left between them. This CDR3 has 15 amino acids. Germline loops: CDR1 SSHAT, CDR2 FNYEAQ (reference sequence). The CDR3 loop is CASSPGLASSGELFF. The CDR3 DNA follows: TGTGCCAGCAGCCCTGGACTGGCATCATCCGGGGAGCTGTTTTTT.

This clone was seen a handful of times. The gene calls are TRBV5-6 and TRBJ1-6, with 7 bases lining up with TRBD1. The CDR3 extends over 14 amino acids. Trimming at V came to 1 base and at J to 9 bases, leaving 4 bases not matched to a gene. Germline V lookup: CDR1 SGHDT, CDR2 YYEEEE. CDR3 DNA: TGTGCCAGCAGCTTGAACAGGGGAGGTTCACCCCTCCACTTT. This encodes CASSLNRGGSPLHF.

This chain connects TRBV7-9 to TRBJ1-1; TRBD1 matches 11 bases. CDR3 length: 17 residues. V shed 6 bases and J 0 bases; nucleotides not matched to a gene: 9. From germline, CDR1 is SEHNR and CDR2 FQNEAQ (reference sequence). The DNA of the CDR3 is TGTGCCAGCAGGACGGACAGGGGGCTGAGATTGAACACTGAAGCTTTCTTT. Translated, it gives CASRTDRGLRLNTEAFF.

This chain links TRBV18 with TRBJ1-4; 8 nucleotides line up with TRBD1. This CDR3 has 15 residues. From germline, CDR1 is KGHSH and CDR2 LQKENI. Trimming removed 6 bases from V and 3 bases from J; junction bases left unmatched: 6. Here the CDR3 reads CASSSGTGPNEKLFF. DNA of the CDR3: TGTGCCAGCTCTTCGGGGACAGGCCCTAATGAAAAACTGTTTTTT.

This clone was seen repeatedly, ten times or more. The V call is TRBV12-5, the J call TRBJ1-4, with a possible D match to TRBD1 (5 bases). The V gene's germline CDR1 is LGHNT and CDR2 FRNRAP. This CDR3 comprises 16 residues. Trimming pared 5 bases from V and 0 bases from J, leaving 13 bases between. This CDR3 is CASGRGSSSTNEKLFF. In DNA, the CDR3 is TGTGCTAGTGGTAGGGGCAGCAGCTCAACTAATGAAAAACTGTTTTTT.

The gene calls are TRBV13 and TRBJ2-5, with 7 nucleotides matching TRBD2. The CDR3 is 14 amino acids. Germline V gives CDR1 PRHDT, CDR2 FYEKMQ (reference sequence). V was clipped by 6 bases and J by 3 bases; unmatched bases: 7. CDR3: CASRLRTSKETQYF. The CDR3 bases are TGTGCCAGCAGGTTAAGGACTAGTAAAGAGACCCAGTACTTC.

The chain recombines TRBV27 with TRBJ1-4; tentatively, D is TRBD1 (6 bases). Trimming cost V 2 bases and J 5 bases, with 9 bases left between them. Germline CDR1 and CDR2: MNHEY and SMNVEV (reference sequence). There are 14 residues in the CDR3. CDR3 in DNA: TGTGCCAGCAGTTTAAGGGGGATCAATGAAAAACTGTTTTTT. Residues: CASSLRGINEKLFF.

This clone showed up just a few times. V gene TRBV7-3 combines with J gene TRBJ1-6; D is unresolved. Trimming pared 0 bases from V and 5 bases from J, leaving 8 bases between. Germline V gene lookup returns CDR1 SGHTA and CDR2 FQGTGA. The CDR3 is 15 residues long. CDR3 bases: TGTGCCAGCAGCTTAACGCACTTGGATAATTCACCCCTCCACTTT. This gives the protein CASSLTHLDNSPLHF. Filled out from reference TRBV7-3 and TRBJ1-6, the complete variable domain reads GAGVSQTPSNKVTEKGKYVELRCDPISGHTALYWYRQSLGQGPEFLIYFQGTGAADDSGLPNDRFFAVRPEGSVSTLKIQRTERGDSAVYLCASSLTHLDNSPLHFGNGTRLTVT.

CDR3 amino acids: CASSLQGANQPQHF. CDR3 in DNA: TGTGCCAGCAGTTTACAAGGGGCGAATCAGCCCCAGCATTTT. The chain couples TRBV28 to TRBJ1-5, with D maybe TRBD1 (5 bases). The CDR3 consists of 14 residues. V lost 2 bases and J 4 bases, leaving 9 bases between the germline ends. Germline lookup yields CDR1 MDHEN and CDR2 SYDVKM. The whole variable domain, remainder taken from reference TRBV28 and TRBJ1-5, is DVKVTQSSRYLVKRTGEKVFLECVQDMDHENMFWYRQDPGLGLRLIYFSYDVKMKEKGDIPEGYSVSREKKERFSLILESASTNQTSMYLCASSLQGANQPQHFGDGTRLSIL.

The chain carries TRBV28 and TRBJ2-3; TRBD2 aligns across 10 bases. The CDR3 contains 15 residues. V shed 3 bases and J 6 bases; nucleotides not matched to a gene: 6. The germline CDR1 and CDR2 sequences are MDHEN and SYDVKM. The CDR3 is CASSFSSGGSDTQYF. In nucleotides, the CDR3 is TGTGCCAGCAGTTTCTCTAGCGGGGGTAGTGATACGCAGTATTTT.

This clone was counted only a few times. This sequence joins TRBV20-1 and TRBJ1-2, with no clear D. The CDR3 contains 11 residues. V lost 3 bases and J 8 bases, leaving 10 bases between the germline ends. CDR1 is DFQATT, CDR2 SNEGSKA, per germline (reference sequence). The CDR3 DNA sequence: TGCAGTGCTAGCCCGGGGAGGGGCTACACCTTC. This sequence encodes CSASPGRGYTF.

This clone was detected only a few times. The V and J genes are TRBV6-5 and TRBJ1-1; tentatively, D is TRBD1 (6 bases). CDR3 length: 14 amino acids. Trimming took 6 bases from V and 1 from J, leaving 12 bases between them. Germline V gene lookup returns CDR1 MNHEY and CDR2 SVGAGI. The CDR3 DNA follows: TGTGCCAGCAGAGACGGACAGCCGAACACTGAAGCTTTCTTT. Its protein product is CASRDGQPNTEAFF.